This TCR beta chain was identified during a study of regulatory T cells in long-lasting Graves disease. Study findings and constraints: Newly diagnosed disease favored TRBV20-1 and TRBJ2-1 over persistent disease.

Documented time point: newly diagnosed GD, antithyroid drugs for less than 3 months. The TCR library was made from RNA that had been extracted from PBMCs in TRIzol. Germline trimming cut 3 bases from V and 4 bases from J; bases unmatched to any gene: 5. Germline lookup yields CDR1 SQVTM and CDR2 ANQGSEA. This CDR3 is 14 amino acids long. On this clonotype: Its target is unknown.

Researchers made TCR beta libraries by using iRepertoire HTBI primers and running Arm-PCR on CDR3 regions. TCRdb used MiXCR to reprocess the multiplex PCR reads, holding one entry per CDR3 protein. The data hold approximately 400,000 distinct CDR3 sequences, with 15% observed a single time. These data were also filed under a second study, of T cells in Graves' hyperthyroidism and ophthalmopathy.

This TCR came from a woman between 40 and 55 years old with Graves disease. The chain has TRBV29-1 and TRBJ2-7; TRBD1 matches 11 bases. The sample consisted of peripheral blood mononuclear cells (PBMCs), taken at new diagnosis, from a patient treated with antithyroid drugs. CDR3 region: CSVDLRDRGYEQYF. CDR3 sequence (DNA): TGCAGCGTTGATTTGCGGGACAGGGGGTACGAGCAGTACTTC.